This T cell receptor beta chain was identified in a study of blood T cell repertoires in COVID-19. Assay: immunoSEQ multiplex PCR; the TCRdb copy retains only in-frame clones and omits some. The sample lists about 100,000 clones, approximately 86% occurring once. J gave up 4 bases and V 11 bases, and 7 bases lay outside the gene matches. CDR1 is MGHDK and CDR2 is SYGVNS in the germline V gene. This CDR3 has 14 residues. The V and J genes are TRBV25-1 and TRBJ2-2, with 10 nucleotides matching TRBD2. The sequencing sample was made of peripheral blood. The source is a man older than 75 with acute or convalescent COVID-19. The CDR3 here is CAAERTSGTGELFF. DNA for the CDR3: TGTGCCGCGGAAAGGACTAGCGGCACCGGGGAGCTGTTTTTT. Complete variable domain (other parts from reference TRBV25-1 and TRBJ2-2): EADIYQTPRYLVIGTGKKITLECSQTMGHDKMYWYQQDPGMELHLIHYSYGVNSTEKGDLSSESTVSRIRTEHFPLTLESARPSHTSQYLCAAERTSGTGELFFGEGSRLTVL.